A single TCR beta chain is shown here with its context. The data stem from a study of control samples from healthy donors and cancer patients. Generated by immunoSEQ multiplex PCR, the TCRdb table keeps only in-frame clones and is missing some. Of 95,000 to 150,000 clones in the sample, about 87% were seen once. The sample consisted of blood. The receptor's source is a young man in good health.

CDR3 nucleotides: TGCAGCGTTGGGGGTGGAAGGGCGGGCCCGGGGGAGCAGTACTTC. The encoded protein is CSVGGGRAGPGEQYF. The V and J genes are TRBV29-1 and TRBJ2-7; D possibly corresponds to TRBD2 (5 bases). Trimming took off 4 bases at V and 7 bases at J, with 23 bases between the two ends. This CDR3 is built from 15 residues. Germline CDR1 reads SQVTM; CDR2 reads ANQGSEA.